The 9 T cell receptor beta chains below come from one sample, sequenced in a study of blood T cell repertoires in COVID-19. Libraries were prepared by immunoSEQ multiplex PCR; TCRdb keeps only in-frame clonotypes and omits some of them. Seen here are about 65,000 clones, more than 80% observed once, and the top ten hold around 14%. The sample comprised peripheral blood. These receptors came from a man older than 75 with acute or convalescent COVID-19.

This clone was seen once. The V gene is TRBV6-6, the J gene TRBJ1-2, with 8 bases fitting TRBD1. The germline CDR1 and CDR2 sequences are MNHNY and SVGAGI (reference sequence). Trimming at V came to 7 bases and at J to 1 base, leaving 11 bases not matched to a gene. CDR3 length equals 16 residues. Here the CDR3 reads CASNVQRQGNNYGYTF. As DNA, the CDR3 is TGTGCCAGCAACGTACAGAGACAGGGGAATAACTATGGCTACACCTTC.

The chain combines TRBV9 with TRBJ2-1, with TRBD2 identical over 11 bases. The ends lost 0 bases at V and 1 base at J; junction bases unmatched: 3. CDR3 length: 17 residues. CDR1 is SGDLS and CDR2 is YYNGEE in the germline V gene. The CDR3 sequence is CASSVGSGGASYNEQFF. The CDR3 DNA is TGTGCCAGCAGCGTAGGTAGCGGGGGGGCATCCTACAATGAGCAGTTCTTC.

The gene calls are TRBV18 and TRBJ1-5; D remains ambiguous. In germline, CDR1 is KGHSH, CDR2 LQKENI. The CDR3 length is 15 residues. V lost 2 bases and J lost 0, with 8 bases in between. The CDR3 here is CASSPVANSNQPQHF. The CDR3 region has the DNA TGTGCCAGCTCACCAGTTGCGAATAGCAATCAGCCCCAGCATTTT.

This clone was observed a few times. The chain joins TRBV2 to TRBJ1-5; tentatively, D is TRBD1 (6 bases). V was clipped by 6 bases and J by 4 bases, with 16 bases between them. The germline V gene has CDR1 SNHLY and CDR2 FYNNEI. The length of the CDR3 is 15 residues. For the CDR3, the DNA is TGTGCCAGCAGGGCACAGGGTGTAAGGAATCAGCCCCAGCATTTT. Its translation is CASRAQGVRNQPQHF.

The chain recombines TRBV4-2 with TRBJ2-7; TRBD1 matches 7 bases. The CDR3 has 15 residues. The junction had 5 bases not matched to a gene; V was cut back by 1 base and J by 2 bases. Germline CDR1 reads LGHNA; CDR2 reads YNFKEQ. The CDR3 loop reads CASSQGGQAAYEQYF. The CDR3 DNA follows: TGTGCCAGCAGCCAAGGAGGACAGGCAGCCTACGAGCAGTACTTC.

A single count supports this clone. The chain joins TRBV19 to TRBJ1-1; weak D call: TRBD1 (5 bases). Trimming removed 1 base at V and 2 bases at J, with 11 bases between. Germline V gives CDR1 LNHDA, CDR2 SQIVND (reference sequence). This CDR3 contains 15 residues. The CDR3 DNA is TGTGCCAGTAGTATAGCCGGGGGACCAAACACTGAAGCTTTCTTT. It translates to CASSIAGGPNTEAFF.

This chain links TRBV5-1 with TRBJ1-4; 8 bases agree with TRBD1. CDR3 length: 17 residues. Germline-derived CDR1 and CDR2 are SGHRS and YFSETQ. Trimming removed 4 bases from V and 2 bases from J; junction bases left unmatched: 10. The CDR3 coding sequence is TGCGCCAGCAGCCCCCCGACAGGGGATACGACTAATGAAAAACTGTTTTTT. It translates to CASSPPTGDTTNEKLFF.

This clone was counted only a few times. The chain has TRBV5-1 and TRBJ2-5, with 9 positions matching TRBD1. The CDR3 sequence is 15 residues long. CDR1 and CDR2 from the germline V gene are SGHRS and YFSETQ. The junction had 5 bases not matched to a gene; V was cut back by 0 bases and J by 5 bases. The CDR3 sequence is CASSLVAGTGETQYF. The CDR3 DNA sequence: TGCGCCAGCAGCTTGGTTGCCGGGACAGGGGAGACCCAGTACTTC.

The chain links TRBV14 to TRBJ2-7; a weak D match, TRBD1 (6 bases). CDR1 is SGHDN and CDR2 is FVKESK in the germline V gene. The CDR3 covers 12 residues. V was trimmed by 3 bases and J by 5 bases, leaving 8 bases between them. Here the CDR3 reads CASSQGHNEQYF. The DNA for the CDR3 is TGTGCCAGCAGCCAGGGACATAACGAGCAGTACTTC.